A selection of T cell receptor beta chains follows, all from one sample in a study of blood T cell repertoires in COVID-19. Some clones are missing from TCRdb's copy, which holds only in-frame ones; the method was immunoSEQ multiplex PCR. The sample lists around 400,000 clones; about 89% were seen once. The source material was PBMCs or T cells enriched from blood (not recorded which). The source is a middle-aged woman who had been exposed to COVID-19. The conserved cysteine and the conserved F or W are not part of the CDR3 here. The order of the fields is V gene, D gene, J gene, CDR3 protein. A D gene is named only where the DNA matches it firmly.

V gene: TRBV19
D gene: .
J gene: TRBJ1-1
CDR3 protein: ASPPGVNTEAF

V gene: TRBV3-1/TRBV3-2
D gene: TRBD1
J gene: TRBJ1-4
CDR3 protein: ASSQGGWTGPIDEKLF

V gene: TRBV10-2
D gene: .
J gene: TRBJ1-2
CDR3 protein: ASSESIASTNYGYT

V gene: TRBV5-8
D gene: TRBD2
J gene: TRBJ2-5
CDR3 protein: ASSLTLTSGRFGTQY

V gene: TRBV5-6
D gene: TRBD1
J gene: TRBJ1-2
CDR3 protein: ASSSLLGQGGYGYT

V gene: TRBV5-4
D gene: .
J gene: TRBJ1-2
CDR3 protein: ASNGAGVHGYT

V gene: TRBV7-3
D gene: .
J gene: TRBJ2-1
CDR3 protein: ASSPLSYNEQF

V gene: TRBV14
D gene: .
J gene: TRBJ1-3
CDR3 protein: ASSQVLTVAGNTIY

V gene: TRBV19
D gene: .
J gene: TRBJ1-5
CDR3 protein: ASSMRGKDQPQH

V gene: TRBV27
D gene: TRBD1
J gene: TRBJ1-2
CDR3 protein: ASSFQRQGPYGYT

V gene: TRBV27
D gene: TRBD1
J gene: TRBJ1-2
CDR3 protein: ASSYGQGASGGYT

V gene: TRBV4-3
D gene: TRBD2
J gene: TRBJ2-7
CDR3 protein: ASSRGGGSYEQY

V gene: TRBV6-5
D gene: .
J gene: TRBJ1-2
CDR3 protein: ASSRSGQGGYT

V gene: TRBV6-5
D gene: .
J gene: TRBJ1-1
CDR3 protein: ASSYGGAEAF

V gene: TRBV12-5
D gene: TRBD1
J gene: TRBJ2-7
CDR3 protein: ASGTWTGYYEQY

V gene: TRBV27
D gene: TRBD1
J gene: TRBJ1-2
CDR3 protein: ASSHQLTGGLAGYT

V gene: TRBV19
D gene: TRBD2
J gene: TRBJ2-7
CDR3 protein: ASTLSSGRGDEQY

V gene: TRBV28
D gene: TRBD1
J gene: TRBJ1-2
CDR3 protein: ASSGNRQGFNYGYT

V gene: TRBV6-5
D gene: .
J gene: TRBJ2-3
CDR3 protein: ASRQGSDTQY

V gene: TRBV19
D gene: TRBD1
J gene: TRBJ1-1
CDR3 protein: ASRGTGVGEAF

V gene: TRBV2
D gene: TRBD2
J gene: TRBJ2-3
CDR3 protein: ASSAPGSQLAGAQY

V gene: TRBV5-1
D gene: TRBD2
J gene: TRBJ2-2
CDR3 protein: ASSSRTSGNSLGTGELF

V gene: TRBV28
D gene: TRBD1
J gene: TRBJ1-1
CDR3 protein: AILTGTNTEAF

V gene: TRBV19
D gene: TRBD1
J gene: TRBJ2-1
CDR3 protein: ASSETGDSSYNEQF

V gene: TRBV7-9
D gene: .
J gene: TRBJ2-7
CDR3 protein: ASSPGRSYEQY

V gene: TRBV10-3
D gene: .
J gene: TRBJ1-2
CDR3 protein: AISEFGPGIQGYT

V gene: TRBV5-1
D gene: .
J gene: TRBJ2-5
CDR3 protein: ASSVRTGFQETQY

V gene: TRBV9
D gene: .
J gene: TRBJ2-7
CDR3 protein: ASSVDLRVPYEQY

V gene: TRBV6-6
D gene: .
J gene: TRBJ1-2
CDR3 protein: ASSYSKRNYGYT

V gene: TRBV27
D gene: .
J gene: TRBJ1-5
CDR3 protein: ASSPFSGGRINQPQH

V gene: TRBV18
D gene: TRBD1
J gene: TRBJ1-1
CDR3 protein: ASSPSDRANTEAF

V gene: TRBV10-3
D gene: .
J gene: TRBJ1-1
CDR3 protein: AISADLGSTEAF

V gene: TRBV19
D gene: .
J gene: TRBJ2-3
CDR3 protein: ASSIDHRGTDTQY

V gene: TRBV30
D gene: TRBD1
J gene: TRBJ1-5
CDR3 protein: AWSARGRGQPQH

V gene: TRBV3-1/TRBV3-2
D gene: .
J gene: TRBJ2-1
CDR3 protein: ASSQDFQDSKQF

V gene: TRBV7-2
D gene: TRBD1
J gene: TRBJ2-3
CDR3 protein: ASSPTGGYTDTQY

V gene: TRBV11-3
D gene: TRBD1
J gene: TRBJ1-1
CDR3 protein: ASSPGTGVTNTEAF

V gene: TRBV19
D gene: .
J gene: TRBJ1-6
CDR3 protein: ASSISGATNSPLH

V gene: TRBV5-4
D gene: TRBD2
J gene: TRBJ2-1
CDR3 protein: ASSLAGSGAGGEQF

V gene: TRBV7-8
D gene: TRBD2
J gene: TRBJ2-1
CDR3 protein: ASSPLVLAGLFEQF

V gene: TRBV29-1
D gene: TRBD1
J gene: TRBJ2-7
CDR3 protein: SVEQGVDEQY

V gene: TRBV27
D gene: .
J gene: TRBJ2-3
CDR3 protein: ASKKGGGGRTDTQY

V gene: TRBV9
D gene: .
J gene: TRBJ1-4
CDR3 protein: ASSATAGARVEKLF

V gene: TRBV7-2
D gene: TRBD2
J gene: TRBJ2-7
CDR3 protein: ASSLRTSGKSSYEQY

V gene: TRBV5-1
D gene: .
J gene: TRBJ2-2
CDR3 protein: ASSFEGGNTGELF

V gene: TRBV7-9
D gene: .
J gene: TRBJ2-1
CDR3 protein: ASSLEPLPRLNEQF

V gene: TRBV12-3/TRBV12-4
D gene: TRBD1
J gene: TRBJ2-7
CDR3 protein: ASSTGGDEQY

V gene: TRBV5-5
D gene: .
J gene: TRBJ1-5
CDR3 protein: ASSFIVTDSNQPQH

V gene: TRBV6-5
D gene: .
J gene: TRBJ2-3
CDR3 protein: ASRRERTSTDTQY

V gene: TRBV2
D gene: .
J gene: TRBJ1-4
CDR3 protein: ASSEGRGGGKLF

V gene: TRBV18
D gene: .
J gene: TRBJ2-7
CDR3 protein: ASSHPGGSATYEQY

V gene: TRBV4-3
D gene: .
J gene: TRBJ1-2
CDR3 protein: ASSQEIYRLDGYT

V gene: TRBV27
D gene: .
J gene: TRBJ2-3
CDR3 protein: ASSFITGPTDTQY

V gene: TRBV2
D gene: TRBD2
J gene: TRBJ2-1
CDR3 protein: ASRTRLAGSNNEQF

V gene: TRBV29-1
D gene: .
J gene: TRBJ2-2
CDR3 protein: SARRGGELF

V gene: TRBV6-5
D gene: .
J gene: TRBJ2-2
CDR3 protein: ASSYSSQTNTGELF

V gene: TRBV7-9
D gene: TRBD1
J gene: TRBJ1-6
CDR3 protein: ASSFSHLPRQGVNSPLH